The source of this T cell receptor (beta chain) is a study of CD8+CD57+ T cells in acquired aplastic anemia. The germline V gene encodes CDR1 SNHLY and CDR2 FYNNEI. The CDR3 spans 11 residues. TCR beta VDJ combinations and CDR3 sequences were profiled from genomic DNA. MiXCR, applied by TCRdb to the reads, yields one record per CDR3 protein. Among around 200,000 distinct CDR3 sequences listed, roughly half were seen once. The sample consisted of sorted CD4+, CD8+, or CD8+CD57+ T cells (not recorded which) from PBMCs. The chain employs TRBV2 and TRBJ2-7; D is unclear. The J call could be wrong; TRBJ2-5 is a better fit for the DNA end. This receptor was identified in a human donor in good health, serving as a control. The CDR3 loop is CASSVWETQYF. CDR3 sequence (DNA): TGTGCCAGCAGTGTTTGGGAGACCCAGTACTTC.